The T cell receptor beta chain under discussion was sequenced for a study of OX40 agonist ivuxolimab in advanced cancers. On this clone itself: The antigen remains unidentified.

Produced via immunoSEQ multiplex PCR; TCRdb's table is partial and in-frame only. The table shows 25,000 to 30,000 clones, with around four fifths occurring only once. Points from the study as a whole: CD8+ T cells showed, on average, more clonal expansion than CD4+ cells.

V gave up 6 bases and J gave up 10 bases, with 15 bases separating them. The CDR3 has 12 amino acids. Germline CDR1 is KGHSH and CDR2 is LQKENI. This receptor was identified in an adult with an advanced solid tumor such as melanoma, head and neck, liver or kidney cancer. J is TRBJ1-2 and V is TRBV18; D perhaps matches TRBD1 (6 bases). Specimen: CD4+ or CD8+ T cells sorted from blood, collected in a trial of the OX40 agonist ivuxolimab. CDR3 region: CASSHRDTYYTF. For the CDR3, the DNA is TGTGCCAGCTCGCACCGGGACACCTACTACACCTTC.